Relative to its sample, the clone carrying this T cell receptor beta chain is large. Its antigen remains unidentified. The data derive from a study of CD8 T cells in ankylosing spondylitis. Findings and limits, study-wide: Disease-linked clones displayed a CD8+ phenotype and appeared relatively rarely in peripheral blood.

One entry per CDR3 protein, called by TCRdb with MiXCR from the 5' RACE reads. The sample contains about 39,000 distinct CDR3 sequences, approximately 3% of which appear only once. The clonotype comes from a male donor with ankylosing spondylitis or in good health (not recorded which). Sequenced material: blood, either unsorted or a sorted T cell fraction (not recorded which).

CDR3 amino acids: CAIRPGTVDYEQYV. The CDR3 nucleotides are TGTGCCATCAGACCTGGGACAGTCGACTACGAGCAGTACGTC. The V gene is TRBV10-3, the J gene TRBJ2-7; TRBD1 matches 7 bases. Unmatched junction bases numbered 8, after V lost 6 bases and J lost 3 bases. CDR1 and CDR2 from the germline V gene are ENHRY and SYGVKD. The CDR3 totals 14 residues.